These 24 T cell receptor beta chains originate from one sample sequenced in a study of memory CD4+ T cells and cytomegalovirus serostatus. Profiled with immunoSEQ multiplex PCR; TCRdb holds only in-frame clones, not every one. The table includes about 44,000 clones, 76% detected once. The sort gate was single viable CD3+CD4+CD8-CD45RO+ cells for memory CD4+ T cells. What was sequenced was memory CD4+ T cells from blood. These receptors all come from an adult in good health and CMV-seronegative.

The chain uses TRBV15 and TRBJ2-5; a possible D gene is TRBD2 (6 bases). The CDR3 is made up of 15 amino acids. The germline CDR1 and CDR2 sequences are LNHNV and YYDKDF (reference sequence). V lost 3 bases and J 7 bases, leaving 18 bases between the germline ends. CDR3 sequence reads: CATSRPRGAVGTQYF. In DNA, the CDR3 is TGTGCCACCAGCAGGCCCCGCGGGGCGGTGGGGACCCAGTACTTC.

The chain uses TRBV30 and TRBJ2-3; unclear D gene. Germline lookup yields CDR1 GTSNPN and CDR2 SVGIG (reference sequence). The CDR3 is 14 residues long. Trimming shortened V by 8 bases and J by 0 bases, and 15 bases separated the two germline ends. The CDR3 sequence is CARSGPSSTDTQYF. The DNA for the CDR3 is TGTGCCCGCTCAGGCCCATCTAGCACAGATACGCAGTATTTT.

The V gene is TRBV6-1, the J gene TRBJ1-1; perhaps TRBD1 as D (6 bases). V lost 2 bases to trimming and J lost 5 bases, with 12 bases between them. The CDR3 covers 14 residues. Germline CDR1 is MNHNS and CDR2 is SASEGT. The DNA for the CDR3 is TGTGCCAGCAGTGAACCGAACAGGGTGACTGAAGCTTTCTTT. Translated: CASSEPNRVTEAFF.

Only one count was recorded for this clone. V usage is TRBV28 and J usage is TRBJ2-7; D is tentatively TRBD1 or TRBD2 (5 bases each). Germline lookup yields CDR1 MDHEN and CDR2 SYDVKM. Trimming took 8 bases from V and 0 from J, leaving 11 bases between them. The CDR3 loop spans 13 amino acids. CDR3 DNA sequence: TGTGCCAGCGGTGGGACCCCCTCCTACGAGCAGTACTTC. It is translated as CASGGTPSYEQYF.

The CDR3 coding sequence is TGTGCCAGCAGTGACCGTATGACTAGCGGGGGCAGAAGGACGCAGTATTTT. Protein product: CASSDRMTSGGRRTQYF. The chain combines TRBV6-1 with TRBJ2-3, with TRBD2 identical over 12 bases. Germline V CDR1 and CDR2: MNHNS, SASEGT. CDR3 length: 17 amino acids. V dropped 3 bases and J dropped 9; count of bases not matched to a gene: 13.

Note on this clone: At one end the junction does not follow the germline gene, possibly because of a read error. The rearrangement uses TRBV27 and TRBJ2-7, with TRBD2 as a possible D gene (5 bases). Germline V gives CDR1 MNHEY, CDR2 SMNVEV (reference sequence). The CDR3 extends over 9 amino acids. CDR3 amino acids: CASSLPRDF. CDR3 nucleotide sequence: TGTGCCAGCAGTTTACCGCGGGACTTC.

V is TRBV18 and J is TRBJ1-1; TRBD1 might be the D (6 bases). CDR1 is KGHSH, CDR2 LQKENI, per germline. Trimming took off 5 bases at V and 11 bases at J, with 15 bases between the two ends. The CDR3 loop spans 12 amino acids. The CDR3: CASSIRGRGAFF. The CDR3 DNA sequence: TGTGCCAGCTCAATCAGGGGCCGGGGGGCTTTCTTT. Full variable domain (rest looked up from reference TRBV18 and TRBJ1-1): NAGVMQNPRHLVRRRGQEARLRCSPMKGHSHVYWYRQLPEEGLKFMVYLQKENIIDESGMPKERFSAEFPKEGPSILRIQQVVRGDSAAYFCASSIRGRGAFFGQGTRLTVV.

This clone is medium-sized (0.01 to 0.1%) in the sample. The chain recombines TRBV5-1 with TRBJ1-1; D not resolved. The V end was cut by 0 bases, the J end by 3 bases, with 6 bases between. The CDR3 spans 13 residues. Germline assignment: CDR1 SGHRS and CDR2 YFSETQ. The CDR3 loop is CASSLAPDTEAFF. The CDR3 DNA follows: TGCGCCAGCAGCTTGGCGCCAGACACTGAAGCTTTCTTT.

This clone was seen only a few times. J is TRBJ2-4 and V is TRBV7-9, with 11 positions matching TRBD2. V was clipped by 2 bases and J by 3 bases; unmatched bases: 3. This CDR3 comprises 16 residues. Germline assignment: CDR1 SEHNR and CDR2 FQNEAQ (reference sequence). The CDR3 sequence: CASSLFTSGGKNIQYF. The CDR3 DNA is TGTGCCAGCAGCTTATTTACTAGCGGGGGCAAAAACATTCAGTACTTC.

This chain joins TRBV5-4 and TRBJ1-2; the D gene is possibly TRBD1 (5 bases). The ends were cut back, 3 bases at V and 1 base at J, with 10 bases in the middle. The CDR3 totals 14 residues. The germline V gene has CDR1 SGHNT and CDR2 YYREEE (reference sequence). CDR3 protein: CASSYGHLNYGYTF. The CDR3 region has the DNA TGTGCCAGCAGCTACGGACACCTTAACTATGGCTACACCTTC.

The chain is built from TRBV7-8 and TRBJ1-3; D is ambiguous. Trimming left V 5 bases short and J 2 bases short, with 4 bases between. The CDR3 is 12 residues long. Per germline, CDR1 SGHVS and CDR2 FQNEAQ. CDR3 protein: CASSPTGNTIYF. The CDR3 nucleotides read TGTGCCAGCAGCCCAACTGGAAACACCATATATTTT.

DNA for the CDR3: TGTGCCAGTATATTGTCGGGGGGCTCCTATGGCTACACCTTC. Its translation is CASILSGGSYGYTF. This chain connects TRBV19 to TRBJ1-2, with D possibly matching TRBD1 (6 bases). V was pared by 7 bases and J by 4 bases, with 16 bases between. The CDR3 runs 14 residues. Germline-derived CDR1 and CDR2 are LNHDA and SQIVND (reference sequence). The full variable domain, rest sourced from reference TRBV19 and TRBJ1-2, is DGGITQSPKYLFRKEGQNVTLSCEQNLNHDAMYWYRQDPGQGLRLIYYSQIVNDFQKGDIAEGYSVSREKKESFPLTVTSAQKNPTAFYLCASILSGGSYGYTFGSGTRLTVV.

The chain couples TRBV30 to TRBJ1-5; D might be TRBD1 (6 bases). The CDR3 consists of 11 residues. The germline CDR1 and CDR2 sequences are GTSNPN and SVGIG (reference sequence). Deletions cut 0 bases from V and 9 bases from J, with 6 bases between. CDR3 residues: CAWSVQGPQHF. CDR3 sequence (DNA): TGTGCCTGGAGTGTACAGGGGCCCCAGCATTTT.

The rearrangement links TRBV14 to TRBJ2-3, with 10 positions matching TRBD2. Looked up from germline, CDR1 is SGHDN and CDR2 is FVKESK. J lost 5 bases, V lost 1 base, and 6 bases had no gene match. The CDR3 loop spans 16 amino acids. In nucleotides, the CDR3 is TGTGCCAGCAGCCAAGGAACTAGCGGGGTAAGAGATACGCAGTATTTT. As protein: CASSQGTSGVRDTQYF.

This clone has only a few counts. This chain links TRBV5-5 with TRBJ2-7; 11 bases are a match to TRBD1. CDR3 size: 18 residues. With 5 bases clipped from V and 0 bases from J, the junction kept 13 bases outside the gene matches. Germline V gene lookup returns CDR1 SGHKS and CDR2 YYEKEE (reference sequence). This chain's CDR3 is CASSWGQGGSGSSYEQYF. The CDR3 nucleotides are TGTGCCAGCAGTTGGGGACAGGGGGGTAGCGGTAGCTCCTACGAGCAGTACTTC. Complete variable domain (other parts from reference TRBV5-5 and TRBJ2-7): DAGVTQSPTHLIKTRGQQVTLRCSPISGHKSVSWYQQVLGQGPQFIFQYYEKEERGRGNFPDRFSARQFPNYSSELNVNALLLGDSALYLCASSWGQGGSGSSYEQYFGPGTRLTVT.

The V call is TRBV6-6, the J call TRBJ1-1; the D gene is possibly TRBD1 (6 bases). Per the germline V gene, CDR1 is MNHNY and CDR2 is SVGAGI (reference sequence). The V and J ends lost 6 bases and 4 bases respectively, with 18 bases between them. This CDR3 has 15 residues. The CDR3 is CASSLQGLGSTEAFF. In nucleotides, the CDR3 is TGTGCCAGCAGCCTACAGGGTCTGGGGAGCACTGAAGCTTTCTTT.

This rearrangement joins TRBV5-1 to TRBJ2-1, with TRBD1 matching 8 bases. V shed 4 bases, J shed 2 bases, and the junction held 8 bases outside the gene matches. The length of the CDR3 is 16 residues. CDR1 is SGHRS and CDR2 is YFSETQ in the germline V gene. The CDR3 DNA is TGCGCCAGCAGCCCAAGGGGACAGGTAACCTACAATGAGCAGTTCTTC. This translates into CASSPRGQVTYNEQFF.

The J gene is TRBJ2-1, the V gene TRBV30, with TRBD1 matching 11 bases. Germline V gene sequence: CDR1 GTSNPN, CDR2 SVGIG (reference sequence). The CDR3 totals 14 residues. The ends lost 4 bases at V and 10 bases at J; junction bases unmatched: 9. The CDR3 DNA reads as TGTGCCTGGAAACGCGGGACAGGGGGTTTAGAGCAGTTCTTC. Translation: CAWKRGTGGLEQFF.

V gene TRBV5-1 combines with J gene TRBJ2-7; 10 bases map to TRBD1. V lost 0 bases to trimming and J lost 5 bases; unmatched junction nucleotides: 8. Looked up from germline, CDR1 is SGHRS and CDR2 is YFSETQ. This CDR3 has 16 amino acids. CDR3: CASSLAKGTGVDEQYF. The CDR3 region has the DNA TGCGCCAGCAGCTTGGCCAAGGGGACAGGGGTGGACGAGCAGTACTTC.

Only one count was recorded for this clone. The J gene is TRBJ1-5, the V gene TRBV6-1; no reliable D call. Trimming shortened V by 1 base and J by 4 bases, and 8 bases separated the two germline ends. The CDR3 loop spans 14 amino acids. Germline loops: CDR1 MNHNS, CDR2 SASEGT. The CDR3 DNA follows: TGTGCCAGCAGTGAAGGTTCCGGTAATCAGCCCCAGCATTTT. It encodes CASSEGSGNQPQHF.

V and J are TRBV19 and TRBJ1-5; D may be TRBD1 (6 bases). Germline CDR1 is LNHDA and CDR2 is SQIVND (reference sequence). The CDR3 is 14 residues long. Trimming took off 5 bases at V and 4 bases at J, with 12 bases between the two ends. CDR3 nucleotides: TGTGCCAGTAGTCCGGGACACAGTAATCAGCCCCAGCATTTT. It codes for CASSPGHSNQPQHF.

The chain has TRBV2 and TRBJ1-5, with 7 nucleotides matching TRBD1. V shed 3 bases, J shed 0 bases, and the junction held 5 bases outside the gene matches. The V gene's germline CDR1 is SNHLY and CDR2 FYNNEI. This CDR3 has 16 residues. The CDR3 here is CASSDQDRDSNQPQHF. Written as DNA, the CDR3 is TGTGCCAGCAGTGACCAAGACAGGGATAGCAATCAGCCCCAGCATTTT.

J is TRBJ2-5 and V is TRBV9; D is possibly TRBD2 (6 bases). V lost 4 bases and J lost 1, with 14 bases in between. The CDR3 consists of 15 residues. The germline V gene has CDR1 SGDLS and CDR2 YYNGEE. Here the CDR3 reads CASSLGTLPQETQYF. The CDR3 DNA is TGTGCCAGCAGCCTGGGGACTTTGCCCCAAGAGACCCAGTACTTC.

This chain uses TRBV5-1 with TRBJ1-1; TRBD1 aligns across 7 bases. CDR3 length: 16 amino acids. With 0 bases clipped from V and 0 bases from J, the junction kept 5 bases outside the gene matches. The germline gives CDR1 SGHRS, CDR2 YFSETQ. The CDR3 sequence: CASSLGTGSMNTEAFF. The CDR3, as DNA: TGCGCCAGCAGCTTGGGGACAGGTTCGATGAACACTGAAGCTTTCTTT.